The clone carrying this TCR beta chain was picked up many times. What it binds is unknown. Amplification of TCR beta CDR3 regions was performed using RNA transcripts as template. When the TCR CDR3 underwent first-round RT-PCR, the HTBI primer set was used. TCRdb reanalysed the multiplex PCR reads using MiXCR and keeps one entry per CDR3 protein. In the table there are 250,000 to 300,000 distinct CDR3 sequences, 13% of which are singletons. Trimming left V 7 bases short and J 10 bases short, with 17 bases between. Germline loops: CDR1 MNHNS, CDR2 SASEGT. This CDR3 is 13 amino acids long. The source of the sample is a study of T cells in Graves' hyperthyroidism and ophthalmopathy. General study points: Blood also showed most of the thyroid clonotypes that were expanded above 0.001.

The rearrangement joins TRBV6-1 to TRBJ2-1, with D perhaps matching TRBD2 (6 bases). This clonotype was sampled from a woman aged 30 to 39 with Graves' hyperthyroidism that later progressed to Graves' ophthalmopathy. The sample taken for sequencing was blood. Here the CDR3 DNA reads TGTGCCAGCACCAAATCCGGAGGGCTAGAGCAGTTCTTC. Translating gives CASTKSGGLEQFF.